A selection of T cell receptor beta chains follows, all from one sample in a study of graft-versus-host responses after intestinal transplantation. The repertoire was sequenced with immunoSEQ multiplex PCR; TCRdb's copy has only in-frame clones and lacks some. The table shows 50,000 to 75,000 clones, with about 94% occurring only once. These receptors' antigens are unknown. The sequenced sample was unstimulated CD4+ T cells sorted from spleen or lymph node cells, obtained before transplant. The source is a human donor who was the organ donor for an intestinal transplant. The CDR3 runs from the conserved cysteine through the conserved F or W. D genes are given only for firm matches. The size field is filled for only some rows; it gives once, few, many or a size class.

J gene: TRBJ2-7
V gene: TRBV7-2
D gene: TRBD2
clone size: .
CDR3 protein: CASSLVGGGRTYEQYF
CDR3 DNA: TGTGCCAGCAGCTTAGTGGGCGGGGGGAGGACATACGAGCAGTACTTC

J gene: TRBJ1-1
V gene: TRBV10-3
D gene: TRBD1
clone size: once
CDR3 protein: CATRDRGFWNTEAFF
CDR3 DNA: TGTGCCACCCGGGACAGGGGGTTTTGGAACACTGAAGCTTTCTTT

J gene: TRBJ1-6
V gene: TRBV11-1
D gene: .
clone size: .
CDR3 protein: CASSLEAGYNSPLHF
CDR3 DNA: TGTGCCAGCAGCTTAGAGGCGGGGTATAATTCACCCCTCCACTTT

J gene: TRBJ1-2
V gene: TRBV25-1
D gene: TRBD1
clone size: once
CDR3 protein: CASSDRDSFYYGYTF
CDR3 DNA: TGTGCCAGCAGTGACCGGGACAGCTTCTACTATGGCTACACCTTC

J gene: TRBJ2-5
V gene: TRBV7-2
D gene: .
clone size: once
CDR3 protein: CASSLASSKTQYF
CDR3 DNA: TGTGCCAGCAGCTTAGCCTCGTCGAAGACCCAGTACTTC

J gene: TRBJ2-7
V gene: TRBV7-6
D gene: TRBD1
clone size: .
CDR3 protein: CASSSPIWDRGSTYEQYF
CDR3 DNA: TGTGCCAGCAGCTCCCCGATTTGGGACAGGGGGAGTACCTACGAGCAGTACTTC

J gene: TRBJ1-2
V gene: TRBV29-1
D gene: .
clone size: .
CDR3 protein: CSVRGGLGAKNDYGYTF
CDR3 DNA: TGCAGCGTTAGAGGTGGTCTGGGGGCGAAAAATGACTATGGCTACACCTTC

J gene: TRBJ1-5
V gene: TRBV6-5
D gene: .
clone size: .
CDR3 protein: CASSRQATSNQPQHF
CDR3 DNA: TGTGCCAGCAGCCGACAGGCCACAAGCAATCAGCCCCAGCATTTT

J gene: TRBJ2-7
V gene: TRBV6-5
D gene: .
clone size: .
CDR3 protein: CASRRDATYEQYF
CDR3 DNA: TGTGCCAGCAGGCGGGACGCGACCTACGAGCAGTACTTC

J gene: TRBJ2-1
V gene: TRBV5-4
D gene: TRBD2
clone size: once
CDR3 protein: CASSLTSGANNEQFF
CDR3 DNA: TGTGCCAGCAGCCTTACTAGCGGAGCTAACAATGAGCAGTTCTTC

J gene: TRBJ2-7
V gene: TRBV6-5
D gene: TRBD2
clone size: .
CDR3 protein: CASIFHTRDYSLF
CDR3 DNA: TGTGCCAGCATCTTTCACACCCGGGACTACTCCCTCTTC

J gene: TRBJ2-1
V gene: TRBV5-1
D gene: TRBD2
clone size: once
CDR3 protein: CASSLASGGNYNEQFF
CDR3 DNA: TGCGCCAGCAGCTTAGCGAGCGGGGGGAACTACAATGAGCAGTTCTTC

J gene: TRBJ1-2
V gene: TRBV18
D gene: .
clone size: .
CDR3 protein: CASSPSRVFEAGAGYTF
CDR3 DNA: TGTGCCAGCTCACCAAGTCGCGTTTTCGAGGCAGGGGCTGGCTACACCTTC

J gene: TRBJ2-7
V gene: TRBV7-9
D gene: .
clone size: .
CDR3 protein: CASSLTAYEQYF
CDR3 DNA: TGTGCCAGCAGCTTAACAGCCTACGAGCAGTACTTC

J gene: TRBJ1-5
V gene: TRBV19
D gene: .
clone size: .
CDR3 protein: CASSVTLNGGQPQHF
CDR3 DNA: TGTGCCAGTAGTGTGACGCTCAACGGGGGTCAGCCCCAGCATTTT

J gene: TRBJ1-5
V gene: TRBV6-6
D gene: .
clone size: .
CDR3 protein: CASSYSSSYSNQPQHF
CDR3 DNA: TGTGCCAGCAGTTACTCTAGTTCTTATAGCAATCAGCCCCAGCATTTT

J gene: TRBJ1-6
V gene: TRBV10-3
D gene: .
clone size: .
CDR3 protein: CAISESPGADNSPLHF
CDR3 DNA: TGTGCCATCAGTGAGTCCCCGGGGGCGGATAATTCACCCCTCCACTTT

J gene: TRBJ2-3
V gene: TRBV7-3
D gene: .
clone size: .
CDR3 protein: CASSLRIPEKETDTQYF
CDR3 DNA: TGTGCCAGCAGCTTAAGAATACCAGAGAAGGAAACAGATACGCAGTATTTT

J gene: TRBJ1-1
V gene: TRBV5-4
D gene: .
clone size: .
CDR3 protein: CASSVMTGNTEAFF
CDR3 DNA: TGTGCCAGCAGCGTCATGACAGGAAACACTGAAGCTTTCTTT

J gene: TRBJ2-2
V gene: TRBV5-8
D gene: .
clone size: .
CDR3 protein: CASSLGGQTNTGELFF
CDR3 DNA: TGTGCCAGCAGCTTGGGGGGGCAGACTAACACCGGGGAGCTGTTTTTT

J gene: TRBJ2-7
V gene: TRBV9
D gene: TRBD1
clone size: .
CDR3 protein: CASSATDRGTYEQYF
CDR3 DNA: TGTGCCAGCAGCGCGACGGACAGGGGGACCTACGAGCAGTACTTC

J gene: TRBJ1-5
V gene: TRBV7-2
D gene: .
clone size: .
CDR3 protein: CASSLMNSNQPQHF
CDR3 DNA: TGTGCCAGCAGCTTAATGAATAGCAATCAGCCCCAGCATTTT

J gene: TRBJ1-6
V gene: TRBV5-6
D gene: .
clone size: .
CDR3 protein: CASSLDSNSPLHF
CDR3 DNA: TGTGCCAGCAGCTTGGATAGTAATTCACCCCTCCACTTT

J gene: TRBJ1-2
V gene: TRBV5-1
D gene: .
clone size: .
CDR3 protein: CASRDTRGTFYGYTF
CDR3 DNA: TGCGCCAGCAGAGACACGAGAGGAACTTTCTATGGCTACACCTTC

J gene: TRBJ2-7
V gene: TRBV19
D gene: TRBD1
clone size: once
CDR3 protein: CASSITGTGEYEQYF
CDR3 DNA: TGTGCCAGTAGTATTACTGGGACAGGGGAATACGAGCAGTACTTC

J gene: TRBJ2-5
V gene: TRBV6-1
D gene: .
clone size: .
CDR3 protein: CASRKASRGETQYF
CDR3 DNA: TGTGCCAGCAGAAAAGCGAGCCGGGGGGAGACCCAGTACTTC

J gene: TRBJ1-2
V gene: TRBV6-6
D gene: .
clone size: .
CDR3 protein: CASSNHIVGDYGYTF
CDR3 DNA: TGTGCCAGCAGTAATCATATCGTGGGGGACTATGGCTACACCTTC

J gene: TRBJ2-7
V gene: TRBV29-1
D gene: .
clone size: .
CDR3 protein: CSVVGDYEQYF
CDR3 DNA: TGCAGCGTTGTAGGGGATTACGAGCAGTACTTC

J gene: TRBJ2-7
V gene: TRBV7-8
D gene: TRBD2
clone size: .
CDR3 protein: CASSSEPGLAGGHEQYF
CDR3 DNA: TGTGCCAGCAGCTCGGAACCGGGACTAGCGGGGGGGCACGAGCAGTACTTC

J gene: TRBJ2-2
V gene: TRBV21-1
D gene: .
clone size: .
CDR3 protein: CASSNSGGENTGELFF
CDR3 DNA: TGTGCCAGCAGCAATAGCGGGGGGGAGAACACCGGGGAGCTGTTTTTT

J gene: TRBJ2-5
V gene: TRBV30
D gene: TRBD2
clone size: .
CDR3 protein: CAWSSGGRETQYF
CDR3 DNA: TGTGCCTGGTCTAGCGGGGGCCGGGAGACCCAGTACTTC

J gene: TRBJ2-7
V gene: TRBV30
D gene: .
clone size: .
CDR3 protein: CAWSALGAGLYEQYF
CDR3 DNA: TGTGCCTGGAGCGCCCTAGGGGCAGGTCTCTACGAGCAGTACTTC

J gene: TRBJ1-5
V gene: TRBV2
D gene: TRBD1
clone size: once
CDR3 protein: CASSGRDRRRNQPQHF
CDR3 DNA: TGTGCCAGCAGTGGCCGGGACAGGAGACGCAATCAGCCCCAGCATTTT

J gene: TRBJ2-1
V gene: TRBV18
D gene: TRBD2
clone size: .
CDR3 protein: CASSPPGLAYNEQFF
CDR3 DNA: TGTGCCAGCTCACCACCGGGACTAGCGTACAATGAGCAGTTCTTC

J gene: TRBJ1-2
V gene: TRBV6-5
D gene: .
clone size: .
CDR3 protein: CASRGRWNYGYTF
CDR3 DNA: TGTGCCAGCAGGGGACGGTGGAACTATGGCTACACCTTC

J gene: TRBJ2-7
V gene: TRBV18
D gene: TRBD2
clone size: .
CDR3 protein: CASSRPGLAAGHEQYF
CDR3 DNA: TGTGCCAGCTCACGCCCGGGACTAGCGGCGGGCCACGAGCAGTACTTC

J gene: TRBJ2-2
V gene: TRBV5-1
D gene: TRBD1
clone size: .
CDR3 protein: CASRLTGTGLTGELFF
CDR3 DNA: TGCGCCAGCAGGCTGACCGGGACAGGATTAACCGGGGAGCTGTTTTTT

J gene: TRBJ2-3
V gene: TRBV9
D gene: .
clone size: .
CDR3 protein: CASSVGVAVGFTDTQYF
CDR3 DNA: TGTGCCAGCAGCGTAGGGGTGGCCGTCGGGTTCACAGATACGCAGTATTTT

J gene: TRBJ1-1
V gene: TRBV29-1
D gene: .
clone size: .
CDR3 protein: CSVDRLLNTEAFF
CDR3 DNA: TGCAGCGTTGACAGGCTCCTAAACACTGAAGCTTTCTTT

J gene: TRBJ1-4
V gene: TRBV7-9
D gene: .
clone size: once
CDR3 protein: CASSLAANSATNEKLFF
CDR3 DNA: TGTGCCAGCAGCCTTGCAGCCAATTCAGCAACTAATGAAAAACTGTTTTTT

J gene: TRBJ2-6
V gene: TRBV15
D gene: .
clone size: .
CDR3 protein: CATSSHSPSGANVLTF
CDR3 DNA: TGTGCCACCAGCAGTCACTCCCCCTCTGGGGCCAACGTCCTGACTTTC